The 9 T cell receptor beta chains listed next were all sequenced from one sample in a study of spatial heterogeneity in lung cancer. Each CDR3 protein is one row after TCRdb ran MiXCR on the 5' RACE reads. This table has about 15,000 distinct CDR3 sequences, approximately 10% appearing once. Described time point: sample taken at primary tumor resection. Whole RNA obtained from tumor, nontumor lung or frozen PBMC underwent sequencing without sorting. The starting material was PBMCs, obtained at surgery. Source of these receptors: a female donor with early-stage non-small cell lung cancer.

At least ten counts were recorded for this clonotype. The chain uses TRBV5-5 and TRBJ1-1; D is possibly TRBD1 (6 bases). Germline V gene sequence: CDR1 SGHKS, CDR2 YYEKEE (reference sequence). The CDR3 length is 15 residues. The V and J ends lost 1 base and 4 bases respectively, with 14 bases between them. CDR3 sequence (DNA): TGTGCCAGCAGCTTGCGTCGTACAGGGACCACTGAAGCTTTCTTT. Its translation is CASSLRRTGTTEAFF. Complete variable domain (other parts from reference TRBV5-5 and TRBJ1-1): DAGVTQSPTHLIKTRGQQVTLRCSPISGHKSVSWYQQVLGQGPQFIFQYYEKEERGRGNFPDRFSARQFPNYSSELNVNALLLGDSALYLCASSLRRTGTTEAFFGQGTRLTVV.

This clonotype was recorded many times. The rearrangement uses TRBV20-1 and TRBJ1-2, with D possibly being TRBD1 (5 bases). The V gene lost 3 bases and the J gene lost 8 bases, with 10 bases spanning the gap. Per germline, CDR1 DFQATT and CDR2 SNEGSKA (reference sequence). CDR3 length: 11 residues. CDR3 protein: CSASAGNGYTF. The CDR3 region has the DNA TGCAGTGCTAGCGCAGGGAACGGCTACACCTTC.

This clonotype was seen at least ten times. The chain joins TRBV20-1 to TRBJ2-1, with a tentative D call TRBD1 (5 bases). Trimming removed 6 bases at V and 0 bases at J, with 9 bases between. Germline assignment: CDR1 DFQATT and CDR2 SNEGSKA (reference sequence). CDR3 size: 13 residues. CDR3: CSATRDSYNEQFF. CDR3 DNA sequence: TGCAGTGCCACCAGGGACTCCTACAATGAGCAGTTCTTC.

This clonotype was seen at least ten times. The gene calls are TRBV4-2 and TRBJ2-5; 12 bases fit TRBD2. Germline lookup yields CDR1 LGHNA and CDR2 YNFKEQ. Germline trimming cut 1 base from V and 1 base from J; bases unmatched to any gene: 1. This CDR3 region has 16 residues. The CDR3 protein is CASSQVTSGGQETQYF. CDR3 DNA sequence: TGTGCCAGCAGCCAAGTGACTAGCGGGGGCCAAGAGACCCAGTACTTC.

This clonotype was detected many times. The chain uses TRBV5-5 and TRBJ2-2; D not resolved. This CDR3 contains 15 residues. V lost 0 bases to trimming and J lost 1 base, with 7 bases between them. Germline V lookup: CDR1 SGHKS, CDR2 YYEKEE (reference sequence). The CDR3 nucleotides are TGTGCCAGCAGCTTGGCCTCGGAGAACACCGGGGAGCTGTTTTTT. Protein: CASSLASENTGELFF.

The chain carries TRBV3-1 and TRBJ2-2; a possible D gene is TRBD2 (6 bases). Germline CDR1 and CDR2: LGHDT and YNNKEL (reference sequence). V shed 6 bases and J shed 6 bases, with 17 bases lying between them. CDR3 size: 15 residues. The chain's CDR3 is CASRLAVTPPGELFF. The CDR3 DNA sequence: TGTGCCAGCAGGTTAGCGGTTACCCCGCCCGGGGAGCTGTTTTTT.

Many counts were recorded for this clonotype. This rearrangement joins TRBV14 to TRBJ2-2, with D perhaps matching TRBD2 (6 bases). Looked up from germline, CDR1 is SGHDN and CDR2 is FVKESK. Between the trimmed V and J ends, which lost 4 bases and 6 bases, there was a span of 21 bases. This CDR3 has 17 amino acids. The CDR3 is CASSLLMEGILSGELFF. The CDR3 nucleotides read TGTGCCAGCAGCCTTCTTATGGAGGGAATATTGTCCGGGGAGCTGTTTTTT. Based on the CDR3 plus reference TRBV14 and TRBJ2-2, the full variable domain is EAGVTQFPSHSVIEKGQTVTLRCDPISGHDNLYWYRRVMGKEIKFLLHFVKESKQDESGMPNNRFLAERTGGTYSTLKVQPAELEDSGVYFCASSLLMEGILSGELFFGEGSRLTVL.

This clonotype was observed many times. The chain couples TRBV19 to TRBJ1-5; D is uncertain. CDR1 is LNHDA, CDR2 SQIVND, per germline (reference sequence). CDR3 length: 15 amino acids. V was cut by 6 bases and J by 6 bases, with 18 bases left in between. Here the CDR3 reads CASRRSLASTQPQHF. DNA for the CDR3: TGTGCCAGTAGACGTTCACTTGCCTCCACTCAGCCCCAGCATTTT.

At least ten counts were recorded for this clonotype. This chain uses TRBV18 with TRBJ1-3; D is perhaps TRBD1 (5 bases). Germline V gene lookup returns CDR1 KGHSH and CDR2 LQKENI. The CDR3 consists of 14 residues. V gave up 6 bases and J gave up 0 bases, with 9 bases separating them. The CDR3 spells CASSLQGSGNTIYF. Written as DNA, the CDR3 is TGTGCCAGCTCGCTCCAGGGCTCTGGAAACACCATATATTTT.